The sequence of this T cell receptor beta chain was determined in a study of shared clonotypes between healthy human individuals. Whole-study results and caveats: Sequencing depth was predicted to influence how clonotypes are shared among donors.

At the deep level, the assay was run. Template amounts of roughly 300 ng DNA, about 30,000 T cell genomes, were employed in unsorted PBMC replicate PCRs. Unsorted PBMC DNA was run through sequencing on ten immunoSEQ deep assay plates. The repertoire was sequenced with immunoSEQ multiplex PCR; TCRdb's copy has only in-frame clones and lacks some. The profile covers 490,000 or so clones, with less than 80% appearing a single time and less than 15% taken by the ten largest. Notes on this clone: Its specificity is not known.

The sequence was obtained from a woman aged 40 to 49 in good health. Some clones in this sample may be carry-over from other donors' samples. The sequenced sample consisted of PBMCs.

The CDR3 loop is CASSLGPQGVLNEQFF. The CDR3 nucleotides are TGTGCCAGCAGTTTAGGGCCCCAGGGGGTTCTTAATGAGCAGTTCTTC. The chain combines TRBV27 with TRBJ2-1, with 7 bases fitting TRBD1. The CDR3 sequence is 16 residues long. Germline V gives CDR1 MNHEY, CDR2 SMNVEV (reference sequence). V gave up 2 bases and J gave up 7 bases; unmatched junction bases: 11.